The 25 T cell receptor beta chains reported below all come from one sample, sequenced in a study of response to subunit inactivated influenza vaccine. TCRdb called the RT-PCR reads again in MiXCR, with one record for every CDR3 protein. This sample has around 520,000 distinct CDR3 sequences; 25% occur once, and the top ten carry approximately 2%. The sequencing here drew on CD4+ T cells sorted from PBMCs, taken around 5 days after vaccination. The receptors were sampled from a man aged 50-59 years who received an inactivated influenza vaccine.

The chain has TRBV29-1 and TRBJ1-2; no clear D. The V end lost 5 bases, the J end lost 4 bases, and 14 bases lay between the germline ends. The CDR3 length is 13 residues. Germline V CDR1 and CDR2: SQVTM, ANQGSEA. The CDR3 sequence is CSVPSEGFYGYTF. As DNA, the CDR3 is TGCAGCGTTCCCTCAGAGGGATTCTATGGCTACACCTTC.

The J gene is TRBJ2-2, the V gene TRBV12-3 or TRBV12-4, with unresolved D. V was trimmed by 2 bases and J by 8 bases, leaving 6 bases between them. The length of the CDR3 is 12 residues. CDR3 sequence reads: CASSLMGGELFF. CDR3 sequence (DNA): TGTGCCAGCAGTTTAATGGGTGGGGAGCTGTTTTTT.

This clonotype was found a few times. The genes are TRBV16 and TRBJ1-5; D may be TRBD1 (6 bases). The V end lost 0 bases, the J end lost 4 bases, and 13 bases lay between the germline ends. The CDR3 is made up of 16 amino acids. The V gene's germline CDR1 is KGHSY and CDR2 FQNENV. CDR3 sequence: CASSQSATGYNQPQHF. Written as DNA, the CDR3 is TGTGCCAGCAGCCAATCCGCGACAGGCTATAATCAGCCCCAGCATTTT.

Only a few counts were recorded for this clonotype. The chain employs TRBV20-1 and TRBJ2-5; the D call may be TRBD1 or TRBD2 (5 bases each). The CDR3 consists of 13 residues. V dropped 4 bases and J dropped 4 bases, with 13 bases sitting between them. CDR1 and CDR2 from the germline V gene are DFQATT and SNEGSKA (reference sequence). The CDR3 DNA reads TGCAGTGCTATCCGGGGTGGGGGAGAGACCCAGTACTTC. It specifies CSAIRGGGETQYF.

The sample holds a few counts of this clonotype. The genes are TRBV6-5 and TRBJ2-5; perhaps TRBD1 as D (5 bases). Germline CDR1 MNHEY, CDR2 SVGAGI. V was clipped by 0 bases and J by 3 bases, with 8 bases between them. This CDR3 has 14 residues. The CDR3 DNA sequence: TGTGCCAGCAGTTACTCTGGGGCAGAAGAGACCCAGTACTTC. This translates into CASSYSGAEETQYF.

There are many counts of this clonotype. V usage is TRBV5-1 and J usage is TRBJ2-1; D remains ambiguous. Germline CDR1 is SGHRS and CDR2 is YFSETQ. V shed 4 bases and J shed 7 bases, with 12 bases lying between them. This CDR3 has 13 residues. The CDR3 DNA follows: TGCGCCAGCAGCCCTTTCCCGGGTAATGAGCAGTTCTTC. This sequence encodes CASSPFPGNEQFF.

This clonotype turned up a few times. The chain couples TRBV14 to TRBJ2-5; 8 nucleotides align to TRBD2. The CDR3 consists of 16 residues. The V segment lost 4 bases and the J segment 0 bases; nucleotides outside the gene matches: 7. In germline, CDR1 is SGHDN, CDR2 FVKESK. This chain's CDR3 is CASSPEIAGYQETQYF. CDR3 in DNA: TGTGCCAGCAGCCCCGAGATAGCGGGGTACCAAGAGACCCAGTACTTC.

This chain connects TRBV12-3 or TRBV12-4 to TRBJ2-2; no clear D. V was trimmed by 7 bases and J by 1 base, leaving 4 bases between them. This CDR3 region has 12 residues. The CDR3 DNA reads as TGTGCCAGCAACCAGAACACCGGGGAGCTGTTTTTT. This translates into CASNQNTGELFF.

The chain couples TRBV11-2 to TRBJ2-1, with a tentative D call TRBD2 (5 bases). The CDR3 extends over 14 amino acids. Per the germline V gene, CDR1 is SGHAT and CDR2 is FQNNGV. The V and J ends lost 5 bases and 6 bases respectively, with 14 bases between them. The CDR3 DNA reads as TGTGCCAGCAGCCGGGGAGTCCCTATCAATGAGCAGTTCTTC. It codes for CASSRGVPINEQFF.

The chain combines TRBV23-1 with TRBJ2-7; 8 bases are shared with TRBD2. TRBV23-1 is treated as an ORF (open reading frame) with a function not yet certain. CDR3 length equals 14 residues. The V gene end was trimmed by 5 bases and the J gene end by 5 bases; junction bases not matched to a gene: 8. CDR3 bases: TGCGCCAGCAGTGGGGCTAGCGGGCTCCACGAGCAGTACTTC. It specifies CASSGASGLHEQYF.

In DNA, the CDR3 is TGTGCCAGCAGCTTACAGGGATGGGGTAACTATAATTCACCCCTCCACTTT. Its translation is CASSLQGWGNYNSPLHF. The chain couples TRBV7-2 to TRBJ1-6; perhaps TRBD1 as D (5 bases). Trimming removed 2 bases at V and 3 bases at J, with 14 bases between. The length of the CDR3 is 17 residues. CDR1 and CDR2 (germline): SGHTA, FQGNSA. Complete variable domain (other parts from reference TRBV7-2 and TRBJ1-6): GAGVSQSPSNKVTEKGKDVELRCDPISGHTALYWYRQSLGQGLEFLIYFQGNSAPDKSGLPSDRFSAERTGGSVSTLTIQRTQQEDSAVYLCASSLQGWGNYNSPLHFGNGTRLTVT.

This clonotype has more than one count but fewer than ten. CDR3 nucleotides: TGCGCCAGCAGCCAACAGGACAGGGAAGGAAACACCATATATTTT. Translating gives CASSQQDREGNTIYF. The chain recombines TRBV4-3 with TRBJ1-3; 8 bases are a match to TRBD1. The CDR3 runs to 15 residues. Germline CDR1 is LGHNA and CDR2 is YSLEER. Losses at the gene ends were 2 bases for V and 4 bases for J; bases not matched to a gene: 4.

A few counts support this clonotype. The genes are TRBV7-2 and TRBJ2-1; 15 bases agree with TRBD2. The CDR3 spans 16 residues. Per the germline V gene, CDR1 is SGHTA and CDR2 is FQGNSA. V shed 2 bases, J shed 10 bases, and the junction held 6 bases outside the gene matches. CDR3 loop: CASSLRGTSGGQEQFF. The CDR3 bases are TGTGCCAGCAGCTTAAGAGGGACTAGCGGGGGGCAGGAGCAGTTCTTC.

This rearrangement joins TRBV20-1 to TRBJ2-1; TRBD2 aligns across 7 bases. Germline V gene sequence: CDR1 DFQATT, CDR2 SNEGSKA (reference sequence). Trimming removed 7 bases from V and 4 bases from J; junction bases left unmatched: 7. The CDR3 loop spans 13 amino acids. The CDR3 coding sequence is TGCAGTGGGCGCGGGGACTATTACAATGAGCAGTTCTTC. Its protein product is CSGRGDYYNEQFF.

V and J are TRBV15 and TRBJ2-1; D ambiguous. Germline values: CDR1 LNHNV, CDR2 YYDKDF (reference sequence). The length of the CDR3 is 13 residues. The ends were cut back, 4 bases at V and 7 bases at J, with 11 bases in the middle. CDR3 coding DNA: TGTGCCACCAGCAACACCAATGTAAATGAGCAGTTCTTC. Its translation: CATSNTNVNEQFF.

This clonotype was seen only a few times. The J gene is TRBJ2-2, the V gene TRBV24-1; 9 positions match TRBD1. Germline CDR1 is KGHDR and CDR2 is SFDVKD. J lost 5 bases, V lost 4 bases, and 10 bases had no gene match. CDR3 length equals 17 residues. The CDR3 region is CATSDPVGQGRTGELFF. The CDR3 region has the DNA TGTGCCACCAGTGACCCGGTTGGACAGGGGAGGACCGGGGAGCTGTTTTTT.

The chain is built from TRBV3-1 and TRBJ1-1; D possibly corresponds to TRBD1 (5 bases). V lost 5 bases and J lost 1, with 11 bases in between. CDR3 length: 14 amino acids. CDR1 is LGHDT, CDR2 YNNKEL, per germline (reference sequence). The CDR3 bases are TGTGCCAGCAGCAAGGGGACGCAGAACACTGAAGCTTTCTTT. This translates into CASSKGTQNTEAFF.

The genes are TRBV12-3 or TRBV12-4 and TRBJ1-5; 12 nucleotides align to TRBD1. Trimming took 8 bases from V and 0 from J; bases not matched to a gene: 8. The CDR3 totals 17 residues. CDR3: CASLRDRGRSSNQPQHF. Here the CDR3 DNA reads TGTGCCAGCCTCCGGGACAGGGGGCGAAGTAGCAATCAGCCCCAGCATTTT.

This chain connects TRBV4-2 to TRBJ2-3, with D unclear. The CDR3 extends over 14 amino acids. The germline gives CDR1 LGHNA, CDR2 YNFKEQ. V lost 3 bases and J 6 bases, leaving 13 bases between the germline ends. The CDR3 region is CASSQGNMVDTQYF. The CDR3, as DNA: TGTGCCAGCAGCCAGGGAAATATGGTGGATACGCAGTATTTT.

This clonotype has a count of ten or more. The chain links TRBV4-3 to TRBJ2-1; D call uncertain. Trimming shortened V by 1 base and J by 6 bases, and 10 bases separated the two germline ends. Germline-derived CDR1 and CDR2 are LGHNA and YSLEER. The CDR3 totals 14 residues. CDR3 DNA: TGCGCCAGCAGCCAAGCCCTCGCCGGCAATGAGCAGTTCTTC. Protein product: CASSQALAGNEQFF.

The J gene is TRBJ2-3, the V gene TRBV5-1, with D perhaps TRBD1 or TRBD2 (6 bases each). The CDR3 loop spans 16 amino acids. Germline assignment: CDR1 SGHRS and CDR2 YFSETQ. V lost 0 bases to trimming and J lost 2 bases, with 13 bases between them. CDR3 residues: CASSLVGGDNTDTQYF. Here the CDR3 DNA reads TGCGCCAGCAGCTTGGTCGGCGGGGACAACACAGATACGCAGTATTTT.

The chain combines TRBV28 with TRBJ2-2; D is unclear. The CDR3 has 12 amino acids. V lost 7 bases and J 4 bases, leaving 7 bases between the germline ends. CDR1 is MDHEN, CDR2 SYDVKM, per germline. The CDR3 nucleotides read TGTGCCAGCAAACTGAGCACCGGGGAGCTGTTTTTT. Amino acid sequence: CASKLSTGELFF.

This clonotype showed up just a few times. The gene calls are TRBV12-3 or TRBV12-4 and TRBJ2-7, with D possibly matching TRBD1 (6 bases). With 1 base removed from V and 1 base from J, the gap between germline ends came to 11 bases. This CDR3 is built from 15 residues. CDR3: CASSLGQGWSYEQYF. The CDR3, as DNA: TGTGCCAGCAGTTTAGGGCAGGGGTGGTCCTACGAGCAGTACTTC.

Here the CDR3 reads CSARHVPGLAGGPNTGELFF. The CDR3 DNA reads as TGCAGTGCTAGGCATGTACCGGGACTAGCGGGCGGCCCGAACACCGGGGAGCTGTTTTTT. J is TRBJ2-2 and V is TRBV20-1; TRBD2 matches at 12 bases. V trimming: 3 bases; J trimming: 0 bases; junction bases outside the gene matches: 14. This CDR3 region has 20 residues. Germline assignment: CDR1 DFQATT and CDR2 SNEGSKA (reference sequence).

This chain connects TRBV5-1 to TRBJ2-1; no clear D gene. The CDR3 is 15 residues long. V lost 3 bases and J 0 bases, leaving 10 bases between the germline ends. Germline CDR1 SGHRS, CDR2 YFSETQ. The CDR3 spells CASSSRVSSYNEQFF. CDR3 nucleotide sequence: TGCGCCAGCAGCTCTCGGGTGAGCTCCTACAATGAGCAGTTCTTC.